This T cell receptor beta chain was documented in a study of sequential checkpoint blockade in melanoma. Study results and caveats: Pretreatment TIL clonality tracked with response in the nivolumab-first arm.

Germline V CDR1 and CDR2: LGHNT, FRNRAP. The CDR3 totals 11 residues. About this clone itself: Its specificity is unknown.

TCRdb keeps only in-frame clones here, not all; method: immunoSEQ multiplex PCR. The data hold approximately 2,300 clones, with about 20% observed a single time. The treatment is: randomized to nivolumab then ipilimumab (arm A) or the reverse (arm B). The sequences come from tumor tissue (inferred from file names), collected from a patient given nivolumab and ipilimumab in sequence. This receptor was obtained from a human donor with melanoma. The chain is built from TRBV12-5 and TRBJ1-3; D remains ambiguous. The DNA of the CDR3 is TGTGCCGGAGGTAACGGAAACACCATATATTTT. Its protein is CAGGNGNTIYF.